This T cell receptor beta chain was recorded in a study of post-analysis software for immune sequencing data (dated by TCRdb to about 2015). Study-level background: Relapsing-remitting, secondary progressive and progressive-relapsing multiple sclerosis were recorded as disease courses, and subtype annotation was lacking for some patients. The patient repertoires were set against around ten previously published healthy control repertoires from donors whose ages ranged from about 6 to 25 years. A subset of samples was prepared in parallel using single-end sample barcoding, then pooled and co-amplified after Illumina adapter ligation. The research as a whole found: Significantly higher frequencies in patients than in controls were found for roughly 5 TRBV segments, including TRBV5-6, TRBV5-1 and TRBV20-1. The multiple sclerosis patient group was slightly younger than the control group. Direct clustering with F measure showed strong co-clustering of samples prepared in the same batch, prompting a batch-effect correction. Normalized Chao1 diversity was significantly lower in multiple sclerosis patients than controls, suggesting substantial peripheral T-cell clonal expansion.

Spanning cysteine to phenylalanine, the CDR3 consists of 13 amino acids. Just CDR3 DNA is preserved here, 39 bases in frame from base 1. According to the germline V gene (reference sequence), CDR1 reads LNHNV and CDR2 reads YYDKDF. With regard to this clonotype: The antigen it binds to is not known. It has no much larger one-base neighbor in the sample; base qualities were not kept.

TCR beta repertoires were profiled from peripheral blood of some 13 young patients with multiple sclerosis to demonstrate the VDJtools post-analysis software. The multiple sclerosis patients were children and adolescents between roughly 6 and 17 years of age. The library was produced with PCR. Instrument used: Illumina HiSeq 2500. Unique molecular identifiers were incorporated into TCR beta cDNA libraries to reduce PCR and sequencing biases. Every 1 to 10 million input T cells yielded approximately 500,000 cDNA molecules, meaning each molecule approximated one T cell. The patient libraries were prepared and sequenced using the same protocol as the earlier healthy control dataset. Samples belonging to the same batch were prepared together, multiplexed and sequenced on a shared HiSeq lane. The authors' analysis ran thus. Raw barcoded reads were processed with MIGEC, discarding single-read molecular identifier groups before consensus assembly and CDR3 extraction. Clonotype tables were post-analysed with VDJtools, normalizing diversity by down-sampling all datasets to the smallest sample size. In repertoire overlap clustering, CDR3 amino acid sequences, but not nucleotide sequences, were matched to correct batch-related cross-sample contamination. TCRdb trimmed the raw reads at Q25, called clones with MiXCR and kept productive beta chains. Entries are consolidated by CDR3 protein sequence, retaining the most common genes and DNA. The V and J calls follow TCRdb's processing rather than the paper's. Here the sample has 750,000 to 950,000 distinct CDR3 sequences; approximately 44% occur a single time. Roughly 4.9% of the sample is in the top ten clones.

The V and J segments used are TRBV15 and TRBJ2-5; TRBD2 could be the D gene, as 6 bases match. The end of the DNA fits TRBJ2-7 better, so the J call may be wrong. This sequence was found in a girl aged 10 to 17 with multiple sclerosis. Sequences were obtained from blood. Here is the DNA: TGTGCCACGAGCGTCGGGAGAGGCTACGAGCAGTACTTC. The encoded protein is CATSVGRGYEQYF.